Listed below are T cell receptor beta chains from one sample, sequenced in a study of control samples from healthy donors and cancer patients. Sequencing was performed with immunoSEQ multiplex PCR; in TCRdb, only in-frame clones are kept and a portion is missing. Of about 100,000 clones detected, around four fifths appear once; the ten largest clones hold roughly 18%. What was sequenced was blood. Receptors were obtained from a man between 25 and 39 years old in good health. Both conserved end residues are part of each CDR3. The order of the fields is CDR3 DNA, CDR3 protein, CDR3 length, D gene, clone size, J gene, V gene. D genes are given only for firm matches. Size is omitted from some rows. Given values are once, few, many or a class for expanded clones.

CDR3nt: TGTGCCACCAGCAGAGGAGGCGTCACTGAAGCTTTCTTT
CDR3aa: CATSRGGVTEAFF
len: 13
d_gene: .
abundance: .
j_gene: TRBJ1-1
v_gene: TRBV15

CDR3nt: TGCGCCAGCAGCGCGGACAGCTTTACCGGGGAGCTGTTTTTT
CDR3aa: CASSADSFTGELFF
len: 14
d_gene: .
abundance: .
j_gene: TRBJ2-2
v_gene: TRBV5-1

CDR3nt: TGTGCCAGCAGCGTAGGGCCGGGCTCAACTAATGAAAAACTGTTTTTT
CDR3aa: CASSVGPGSTNEKLFF
len: 16
d_gene: .
abundance: .
j_gene: TRBJ1-4
v_gene: TRBV9

CDR3nt: TGTGCCAGCAGTTTAGGGGTTCGGCGGGGGGGCAATGAGCAGTTCTTC
CDR3aa: CASSLGVRRGGNEQFF
len: 16
d_gene: TRBD2
abundance: .
j_gene: TRBJ2-1
v_gene: TRBV7-8

CDR3nt: TGTGCCAGCAGTCGAATAGGCACTGAAGCTTTCTTT
CDR3aa: CASSRIGTEAFF
len: 12
d_gene: .
abundance: .
j_gene: TRBJ1-1
v_gene: TRBV12-3/TRBV12-4

CDR3nt: TGTGCCAGCAGTGAAGCGGGGGGGTACAATGAGCAGTTCTTC
CDR3aa: CASSEAGGYNEQFF
len: 14
d_gene: TRBD2
abundance: many
j_gene: TRBJ2-1
v_gene: TRBV6-1

CDR3nt: TGTGCCAGCAGGAGGGACGAGGGCTTGAACACTGAAGCTTTCTTT
CDR3aa: CASRRDEGLNTEAFF
len: 15
d_gene: .
abundance: .
j_gene: TRBJ1-1
v_gene: TRBV6-4

CDR3nt: TGTGCCAGCAGCTTAGGATTTGGGACTAGCGGGCGCTACGAGCAGTACTTC
CDR3aa: CASSLGFGTSGRYEQYF
len: 17
d_gene: TRBD2
abundance: .
j_gene: TRBJ2-7
v_gene: TRBV7-2

CDR3nt: TGTGCCAGCTCACCACCGGGACAGGCGACTAACTATGGCTACACCTTC
CDR3aa: CASSPPGQATNYGYTF
len: 16
d_gene: TRBD1
abundance: .
j_gene: TRBJ1-2
v_gene: TRBV18

CDR3nt: TGTGCCAGCAGTTATGGCGTCAATCAGCCCCAGCATTTT
CDR3aa: CASSYGVNQPQHF
len: 13
d_gene: .
abundance: .
j_gene: TRBJ1-5
v_gene: TRBV6-2/TRBV6-3

CDR3nt: TGTGCCAGCAAGGGGGTGAACACCGGGGAGCTGTTTTTT
CDR3aa: CASKGVNTGELFF
len: 13
d_gene: .
abundance: .
j_gene: TRBJ2-2
v_gene: TRBV2

CDR3nt: TGTGCCAGCAGCCAAGGGCGGGGGTACACAGATACGCAGTATTTT
CDR3aa: CASSQGRGYTDTQYF
len: 15
d_gene: TRBD2
abundance: .
j_gene: TRBJ2-3
v_gene: TRBV14

CDR3nt: TGCGCCAGCAGCTTGGCCGGCGTCTCCTACGAGCAGTACTTC
CDR3aa: CASSLAGVSYEQYF
len: 14
d_gene: .
abundance: once
j_gene: TRBJ2-7
v_gene: TRBV5-1

CDR3nt: TGTGCCAGCAGCTTTGGGGCCTCCAGCGATGAGCAGTTCTTC
CDR3aa: CASSFGASSDEQFF
len: 14
d_gene: .
abundance: .
j_gene: TRBJ2-1
v_gene: TRBV7-3

CDR3nt: TGTGCCAGCAGCTTCGACAGGGACTCCTACAATGAGCAGTTCTTC
CDR3aa: CASSFDRDSYNEQFF
len: 15
d_gene: TRBD1
abundance: .
j_gene: TRBJ2-1
v_gene: TRBV5-5

CDR3nt: TGTGCCACCAGCAGAGATACTCGGCAGGCAGGACGATCCTACAATGAGCAGTTCTTC
CDR3aa: CATSRDTRQAGRSYNEQFF
len: 19
d_gene: .
abundance: once
j_gene: TRBJ2-1
v_gene: TRBV15

CDR3nt: TGTGCCAGCTCACCACCTACGCAGCCGAATCAGCCCCAGCATTTT
CDR3aa: CASSPPTQPNQPQHF
len: 15
d_gene: .
abundance: .
j_gene: TRBJ1-5
v_gene: TRBV18

CDR3nt: TGTGCCTGGAGTCAAGGGACTGGAAACACCATATATTTT
CDR3aa: CAWSQGTGNTIYF
len: 13
d_gene: .
abundance: .
j_gene: TRBJ1-3
v_gene: TRBV30

CDR3nt: TGTGCCAGCAGCCGGATCAGGGGGGGCTCAGATACGCAGTATTTT
CDR3aa: CASSRIRGGSDTQYF
len: 15
d_gene: .
abundance: .
j_gene: TRBJ2-3
v_gene: TRBV7-9

CDR3nt: TGTGCCAGCAGCCAACAAGCGAACACTGAAGCTTTCTTT
CDR3aa: CASSQQANTEAFF
len: 13
d_gene: .
abundance: .
j_gene: TRBJ1-1
v_gene: TRBV14

CDR3nt: TGTGCCAGCAGCGGACAGAACACTGAAGCTTTCTTT
CDR3aa: CASSGQNTEAFF
len: 12
d_gene: .
abundance: few
j_gene: TRBJ1-1
v_gene: TRBV6-5

CDR3nt: TGCGCCAGCAGCGTAGCAGGGGGGAGCAATCAGCCCCAGCATTTT
CDR3aa: CASSVAGGSNQPQHF
len: 15
d_gene: TRBD1
abundance: once
j_gene: TRBJ1-5
v_gene: TRBV5-1

CDR3nt: TGTGCCAGCAGCCAAGGGCTAGCAGGGAGAATTAATTCACCCCTCCACTTT
CDR3aa: CASSQGLAGRINSPLHF
len: 17
d_gene: .
abundance: .
j_gene: TRBJ1-6
v_gene: TRBV27

CDR3nt: TGTGCCACCAGTGAGGCTAGCGGGGTGTACAATGAGCAGTTCTTC
CDR3aa: CATSEASGVYNEQFF
len: 15
d_gene: TRBD2
abundance: .
j_gene: TRBJ2-1
v_gene: TRBV24-1

CDR3nt: TGTGCCAGCAGCTTAGGGGGTCCCTTGGGGTTTCGAAGGGCTGAAGCTTTCTTT
CDR3aa: CASSLGGPLGFRRAEAFF
len: 18
d_gene: .
abundance: .
j_gene: TRBJ1-1
v_gene: TRBV7-8

CDR3nt: TGTGCCAGCAGCTTAACAGGGGGTGGAAACACCATATATTTT
CDR3aa: CASSLTGGGNTIYF
len: 14
d_gene: TRBD1
abundance: few
j_gene: TRBJ1-3
v_gene: TRBV5-8

CDR3nt: TGCGCCAGCAGCTTGGCGGGTGGCCCCGGGGAGCTGTTTTTT
CDR3aa: CASSLAGGPGELFF
len: 14
d_gene: .
abundance: .
j_gene: TRBJ2-2
v_gene: TRBV5-1

CDR3nt: TGTGCCAGCAGCTTAGGACAGACCTCCGCACTCACAGATACGCAGTATTTT
CDR3aa: CASSLGQTSALTDTQYF
len: 17
d_gene: .
abundance: .
j_gene: TRBJ2-3
v_gene: TRBV7-9

CDR3nt: TGCGCCAGCAGGGACCTCACCGAGAACACTGAAGCTTTCTTT
CDR3aa: CASRDLTENTEAFF
len: 14
d_gene: .
abundance: .
j_gene: TRBJ1-1
v_gene: TRBV5-1

CDR3nt: TGTGCCAGCAGTCGAAGACAGGGGCTCTCCTATAATTCACCCCTCCACTTT
CDR3aa: CASSRRQGLSYNSPLHF
len: 17
d_gene: TRBD1
abundance: .
j_gene: TRBJ1-6
v_gene: TRBV27

CDR3nt: TGTGCCAGCTCACCACAGACAGGGGCCGGGGAGCTGTTTTTT
CDR3aa: CASSPQTGAGELFF
len: 14
d_gene: TRBD1
abundance: .
j_gene: TRBJ2-2
v_gene: TRBV18

CDR3nt: TGTGCCAGCAGCCATCCCGGGACAGCTAGCACAGATACGCAGTATTTT
CDR3aa: CASSHPGTASTDTQYF
len: 16
d_gene: TRBD1
abundance: .
j_gene: TRBJ2-3
v_gene: TRBV6-6

CDR3nt: TGTGCCAGCAGTATCTATCGGACAGGGCGGGATTCACCCCTCCACTTT
CDR3aa: CASSIYRTGRDSPLHF
len: 16
d_gene: TRBD1
abundance: .
j_gene: TRBJ1-6
v_gene: TRBV13

CDR3nt: TGTGCCACCTCGACCGGGACGGTAAGCTACGAGCAGTACTTC
CDR3aa: CATSTGTVSYEQYF
len: 14
d_gene: .
abundance: once
j_gene: TRBJ2-7
v_gene: TRBV19

CDR3nt: TGTGCCAGGGGGGTCCAGAACTCCTACGAGCAGTACTTC
CDR3aa: CARGVQNSYEQYF
len: 13
d_gene: .
abundance: .
j_gene: TRBJ2-7
v_gene: TRBV7-4

CDR3nt: TGTGCCTGGAATATACAGGGTGAAAAACTGTTTTTT
CDR3aa: CAWNIQGEKLFF
len: 12
d_gene: .
abundance: .
j_gene: TRBJ1-4
v_gene: TRBV30